This TCR beta chain was captured in a study of blood T cell repertoires in COVID-19. Those enrolled in Seattle joined during active infection and were followed longitudinally afterward. Looked up from germline, CDR1 is ENHRY and CDR2 is SYGVKD. The V segment lost 6 bases and the J segment 3 bases; nucleotides outside the gene matches: 6. The CDR3 runs to 15 residues. TCRdb keeps only in-frame clones here, not all; method: immunoSEQ multiplex PCR. The sample has about 210,000 clones; over 80% are singletons. This chain joins TRBV10-3 and TRBJ2-1, with 9 bases identical to TRBD2. The sample was peripheral blood. This TCR was sampled from a woman aged 55-75 years with COVID-19, enrolled during active disease. The CDR3 loop reads CAIRGRTSVYNEQFF. CDR3 bases: TGTGCCATCAGGGGACGGACTAGCGTCTACAATGAGCAGTTCTTC.